This TCR beta chain was sequenced during a study of regulatory T cells in long-lasting Graves disease. General observations from the study: Persistent disease was characterized by preferential usage of TRBV28, TRBJ1-2 and TRBJ2-5.

This clonotype was observed many times. What it binds is unknown. The CDR3 loop spans 14 amino acids. Germline CDR1 reads SGHTA; CDR2 reads FQGNSA. V shed 2 bases, J shed 4 bases, and the junction held 5 bases outside the gene matches. The time point was: persistent/refractory GD, antithyroid drugs over 5 years with positive TRAb. PBMCs provided the RNA from which the TCR library was made. CDR3-region Arm-PCR and iRepertoire HTBI primers produced the TCR beta libraries. TCRdb analysed the multiplex PCR reads with MiXCR anew, one entry per CDR3 protein. The table includes about half a million distinct CDR3 sequences, 22% detected once.

The chain is built from TRBV7-2 and TRBJ2-7, with 7 nucleotides matching TRBD1. Source: peripheral blood mononuclear cells (PBMCs), taken when the disease was refractory, from a patient treated with antithyroid drugs. The origin of this receptor is a female donor with Graves disease. CDR3 amino acids: CASSLTGQTYEQYF. The CDR3 nucleotides are TGTGCCAGCAGCTTAACGGGACAGACTTACGAGCAGTACTTC.